This T cell receptor beta chain was found in a study of blood T cell repertoires in COVID-19. Germline V gene sequence: CDR1 WSHSY, CDR2 SAAADI. V lost 6 bases and J lost 1; bases outside the gene matches: 5. The CDR3 is 14 amino acids. Only in-frame clones appear in the TCRdb table, and some are missing; sequencing was by immunoSEQ multiplex PCR. The data hold about 200,000 clones, with roughly four fifths observed a single time. The TCR was taken from a woman of 80 years or more with COVID-19, enrolled during active disease. The J gene is TRBJ2-5, the V gene TRBV10-2; 7 positions match TRBD2. Sequenced: peripheral blood. CDR3 in DNA: TGCGCCAGCAGAAGCGGGACGCTCCAAGAGACCCAGTACTTC. Its protein product is CASRSGTLQETQYF.